What follows are 8 T cell receptor beta chains derived from one specimen sequenced in a study of T cells in narcolepsy. Using immunoSEQ multiplex PCR, the repertoire was profiled, and TCRdb retains in-frame clones only, with some absent. The table shows nearly 35,000 clones, with around 80% occurring only once. The sequencing input was memory (CD45RA-) CD4+ T cells from blood. These receptor sequences come from a human donor in good health.

The chain has TRBV7-2 and TRBJ2-1; 7 bases are a match to TRBD1. The junction had 8 bases not matched to a gene; V was cut back by 5 bases and J by 4 bases. The CDR3 is 15 amino acids. CDR1 and CDR2 (germline): SGHTA, FQGNSA. CDR3 nucleotides: TGTGCCAGCAGCCCCGTGGAGGACAGGTACAATGAGCAGTTCTTC. Its protein product is CASSPVEDRYNEQFF. Full variable domain (remainder filled in from reference TRBV7-2 and TRBJ2-1): GAGVSQSPSNKVTEKGKDVELRCDPISGHTALYWYRQSLGQGLEFLIYFQGNSAPDKSGLPSDRFSAERTGGSVSTLTIQRTQQEDSAVYLCASSPVEDRYNEQFFGPGTRLTVL.

The chain carries TRBV5-4 and TRBJ1-4; D uncertain. The CDR3 loop spans 14 amino acids. The ends were cut back, 0 bases at V and 4 bases at J, with 7 bases in the middle. Germline CDR1 SGHNT, CDR2 YYREEE (reference sequence). In nucleotides, the CDR3 is TGTGCCAGCAGCTTGGACGGGGTTAATGAAAAACTGTTTTTT. Amino acids: CASSLDGVNEKLFF.

The rearrangement uses TRBV7-6 and TRBJ2-5; 10 bases agree with TRBD1. J was trimmed by 3 bases and V by 5 bases; bases with no gene match: 6. The CDR3 is 15 residues long. The germline gives CDR1 SGHVS, CDR2 FNYEAQ. The CDR3 protein is CASSTDRGREETQYF. The DNA of the CDR3 is TGTGCCAGCAGCACAGACAGGGGGCGGGAAGAGACCCAGTACTTC.

V and J are TRBV7-8 and TRBJ2-1, with unresolved D. The CDR3 runs to 15 residues. Per germline, CDR1 SGHVS and CDR2 FQNEAQ. V was clipped by 0 bases and J by 0 bases, with 6 bases between them. In DNA, the CDR3 is TGTGCCAGCAGCTTAGCGGGGTCCTCCTACAATGAGCAGTTCTTC. This gives the protein CASSLAGSSYNEQFF. The variable domain in full, completed from reference TRBV7-8 and TRBJ2-1, reads GAGVSQSPRYKVAKRGQDVALRCDPISGHVSLFWYQQALGQGPEFLTYFQNEAQLDKSGLPSDRFFAERPEGSVSTLKIQRTQQEDSAVYLCASSLAGSSYNEQFFGPGTRLTVL.

The sample holds a few counts of this clone. The rearrangement uses TRBV19 and TRBJ1-6; D remains ambiguous. The V gene's germline CDR1 is LNHDA and CDR2 SQIVND (reference sequence). The CDR3 extends over 13 amino acids. V shed 8 bases and J shed 6 bases, with 11 bases lying between them. The CDR3 coding sequence is TGTGCCAGTGGGAGGCAGACTAATTCACCCCTCCACTTT. This encodes CASGRQTNSPLHF.

This chain uses TRBV4-1 with TRBJ1-5, with 9 bases that match TRBD1. The CDR3 consists of 16 residues. The V segment lost 3 bases and the J segment 2 bases; nucleotides outside the gene matches: 5. CDR1 is MGHRA and CDR2 is YSYEKL in the germline V gene. CDR3 sequence reads: CASSHTGGAGNQPQHF. The CDR3 DNA reads TGCGCCAGCAGCCACACAGGGGGCGCGGGCAATCAGCCCCAGCATTTT.

The chain links TRBV6-5 to TRBJ2-1, with D perhaps given as TRBD1 or TRBD2 (5 bases each). Germline lookup yields CDR1 MNHEY and CDR2 SVGAGI. Trimming removed 4 bases at V and 0 bases at J, with 13 bases between. The CDR3 is 16 amino acids. This CDR3 reads CASSWAPGPSYNEQFF. Here the CDR3 DNA reads TGTGCCAGCAGTTGGGCGCCGGGGCCCTCCTACAATGAGCAGTTCTTC.

This rearrangement joins TRBV11-3 to TRBJ2-3, with 8 bases matching TRBD2. CDR1 and CDR2 (germline): SGHNT, YENEEA. V lost 1 base to trimming and J lost 5 bases; unmatched junction nucleotides: 2. CDR3 length: 14 residues. CDR3 sequence (DNA): TGTGCCAGCAGCTTAGCGGGGGGGCAAGATACGCAGTATTTT. It translates to CASSLAGGQDTQYF.